A selection of T cell receptor beta chains follows, all from one sample in a study of CD8 T cells in ankylosing spondylitis. MiXCR, run by TCRdb on the 5' RACE reads, gives a single entry per CDR3 protein. This table holds about 39,000 distinct CDR3 sequences, less than 4% found once. The sequencing sample was made of blood, either unsorted or a sorted T cell fraction (not recorded which). These receptors originate from a male donor with ankylosing spondylitis or in good health (not recorded which). Each CDR3 is given with its conserved first and last residue. The D gene is left open where the match is weak. Size values are once, few and many counts, or a class for expanded clones, and some rows have none.

d_call clone_size v_call cdr3_aa
NA many TRBV9 CASSVELGDTQYF
NA few TRBV9 CASSGGAGVVGANVLTF
NA many TRBV9 CASSTGLLNEKLFF
TRBD2 many TRBV9 CASSVGWEGYDTQYF
NA many TRBV9 CASSLAQGLDTEAFF
TRBD1 many TRBV9 CASSVGDRGLGKTQYF
TRBD2 many TRBV9 CASSVGGRQDYNEQFF
NA many TRBV9 CASSADSYGNTIYF
NA many TRBV9 CASSVAPEGQPQHF
TRBD1 many TRBV9 CASSTTGTGSGANVLTF
NA many TRBV9 CASSVVGGPSGDTQYF
NA many TRBV9 CASSVAGGRNTEAFF
NA medium-sized TRBV9 CASSVEGSTDTQYF
NA many TRBV9 CASSVGASEDTQYF
NA medium-sized TRBV21-1 CASSKVPGDPQEKLFF
TRBD2 many TRBV9 CASSNKLAGGADEQFF
TRBD1 many TRBV9 CASSVGQGASGNTIYF
TRBD1 many TRBV9 CASSVGGQGYTEAFF
TRBD2 many TRBV9 CASSPRVSGGAGTDTQYF
TRBD2 many TRBV9 CASSAPGTTTGELFF
NA NA TRBV9 CASSPERAPGSGELFF
NA NA TRBV9 CARRNITGELFF
NA medium-sized TRBV9 CASSAAGAFTDTQYF
NA NA TRBV9 CASSSQGLGTDTQYF
NA many TRBV9 CASSVGPGYDYGYTF
TRBD2 NA TRBV9 CASSLKTGGQDTQYF
NA many TRBV9 CASSVDPAGVLTEAFF
TRBD2 many TRBV9 CASSPGGLAGDNEQFF
NA NA TRBV9 CASSVDGGGHEYGYTF
TRBD1 many TRBV9 CASSDRGFGNTIYF
TRBD1 many TRBV9 CASSAGQHTTNEKLFF
NA many TRBV9 CASSIEPASDFFGSTDTQYF
NA many TRBV9 CASSLRDSTDTQYF
NA many TRBV9 CASSVDKLGYNEQFF
NA few TRBV9 CASSPRGNRETTDTQYF
TRBD1 many TRBV9 CASSVGTGGLSPLHF
NA many TRBV9 CASSLHGGNTGELFF
TRBD1 few TRBV9 CASSPGGRLSGNTIYF
NA many TRBV9 CASSVAVGRFDNEQFF
TRBD2 many TRBV9 CASSPRSSGVLQETQYF
NA many TRBV9 CASSGAELQETQYF
NA many TRBV9 CASSVASRGGGYTF
TRBD1 many TRBV9 CASSGGDRNEQFF
TRBD1 many TRBV9 CASSATGQQPQHF
NA many TRBV9 CASSVGLRVAQQFF
TRBD2 many TRBV9 CASSVLSGGPRETQYF
NA few TRBV9 CASSVQGANEKLFF
TRBD2 many TRBV9 CASSRSGGDTGELFF
NA many TRBV9 CASSAGVDNQPQHF
TRBD1 many TRBV9 CASSGGTGPYNEQFF
NA many TRBV9 CASSMAGSGANVLTF
NA many TRBV9 CASSVATGLSTDTQYF
NA many TRBV9 CASSVGGDYYTDTQYF
NA many TRBV27 CASIIGALDSYGYTF
TRBD2 many TRBV9 CASSVTSGIETQYF